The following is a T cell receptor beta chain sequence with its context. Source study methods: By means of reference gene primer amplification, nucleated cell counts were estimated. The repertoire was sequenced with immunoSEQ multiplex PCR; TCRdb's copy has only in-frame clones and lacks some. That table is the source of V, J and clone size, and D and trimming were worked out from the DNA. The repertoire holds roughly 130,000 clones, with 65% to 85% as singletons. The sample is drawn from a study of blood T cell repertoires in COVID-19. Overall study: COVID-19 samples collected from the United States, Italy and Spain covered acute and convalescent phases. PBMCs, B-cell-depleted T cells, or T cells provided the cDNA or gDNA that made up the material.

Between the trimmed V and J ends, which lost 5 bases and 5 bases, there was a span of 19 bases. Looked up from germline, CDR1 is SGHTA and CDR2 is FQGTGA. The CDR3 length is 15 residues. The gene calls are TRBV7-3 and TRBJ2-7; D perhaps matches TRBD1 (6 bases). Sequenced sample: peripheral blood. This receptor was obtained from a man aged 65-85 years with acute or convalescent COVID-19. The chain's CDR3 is CASSQGGSLANEQYF. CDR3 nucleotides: TGTGCCAGCAGCCAAGGGGGTAGCCTCGCGAACGAGCAGTACTTC.